This T cell receptor beta chain was captured in a study of radiotherapy plus CTLA-4 blockade in lung cancer. Background on the study: Of all patients, under 20% responded objectively and 31% showed disease control. Overall study findings and caveats: Peripheral blood showed expansion of tumor-derived TCR clones after radiotherapy and ipilimumab.

Clones were read by immunoSEQ multiplex PCR, and TCRdb kept only the in-frame ones, dropping some. The profile covers roughly 63,000 clones, with approximately 65% appearing a single time and about 9% taken by the ten largest. About this clone itself: Its specificity is unknown.

The material was peripheral blood, obtained from a patient treated with radiotherapy plus ipilimumab. The TCR originated in a human donor with non-small cell lung cancer whose response to radiotherapy plus ipilimumab could not be evaluated.

This CDR3 reads CTSSQDIRVWGELYNEQFF. The CDR3 nucleotides read TGCACCAGCAGCCAAGATATTCGGGTTTGGGGGGAACTCTACAATGAGCAGTTCTTC. The chain couples TRBV1 to TRBJ2-1; TRBD2, the D gene given by the table, was not confirmed from the DNA. TRBV1 is a recognized pseudogene. CDR3 size: 19 residues.